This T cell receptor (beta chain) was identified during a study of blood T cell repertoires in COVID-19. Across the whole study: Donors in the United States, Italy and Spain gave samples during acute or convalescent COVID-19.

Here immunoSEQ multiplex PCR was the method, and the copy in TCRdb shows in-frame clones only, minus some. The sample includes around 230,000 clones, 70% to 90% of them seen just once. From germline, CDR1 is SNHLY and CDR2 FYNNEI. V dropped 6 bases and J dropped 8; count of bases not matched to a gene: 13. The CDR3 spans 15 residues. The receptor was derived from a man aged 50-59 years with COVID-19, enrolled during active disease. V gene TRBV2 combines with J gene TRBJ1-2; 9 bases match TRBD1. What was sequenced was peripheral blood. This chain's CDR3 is CASRPRDRVSGGYTF. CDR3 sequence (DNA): TGTGCCAGCAGGCCCCGGGACAGGGTGTCGGGCGGCTACACCTTC.